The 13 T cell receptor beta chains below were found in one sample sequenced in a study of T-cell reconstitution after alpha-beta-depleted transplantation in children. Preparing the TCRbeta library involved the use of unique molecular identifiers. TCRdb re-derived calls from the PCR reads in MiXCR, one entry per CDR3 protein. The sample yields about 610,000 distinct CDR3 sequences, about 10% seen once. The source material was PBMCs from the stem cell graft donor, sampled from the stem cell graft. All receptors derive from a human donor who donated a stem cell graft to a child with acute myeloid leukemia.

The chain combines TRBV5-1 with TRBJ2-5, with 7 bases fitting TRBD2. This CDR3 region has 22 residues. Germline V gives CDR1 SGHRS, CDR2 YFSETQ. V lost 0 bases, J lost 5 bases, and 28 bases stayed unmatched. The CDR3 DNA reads TGCGCCAGCAGCTTGGGACAGACCGGCACCCCAAACCGACTAGCTTGGTTGGAGACCCAGTACTTC. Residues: CASSLGQTGTPNRLAWLETQYF.

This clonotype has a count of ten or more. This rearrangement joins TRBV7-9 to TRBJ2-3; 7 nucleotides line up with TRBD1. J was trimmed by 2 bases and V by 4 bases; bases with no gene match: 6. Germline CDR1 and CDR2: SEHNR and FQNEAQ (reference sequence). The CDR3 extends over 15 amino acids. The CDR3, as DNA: TGTGCCAGCAGCTCGGACAGGTGGCCCACAGATACGCAGTATTTT. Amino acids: CASSSDRWPTDTQYF.

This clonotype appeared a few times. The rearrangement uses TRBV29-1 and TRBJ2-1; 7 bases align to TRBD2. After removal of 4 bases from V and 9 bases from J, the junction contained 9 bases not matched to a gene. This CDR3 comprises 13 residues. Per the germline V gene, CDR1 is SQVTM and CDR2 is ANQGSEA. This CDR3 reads CSVAVGREGEQFF. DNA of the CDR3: TGCAGCGTTGCGGTCGGCAGGGAGGGTGAGCAGTTCTTC.

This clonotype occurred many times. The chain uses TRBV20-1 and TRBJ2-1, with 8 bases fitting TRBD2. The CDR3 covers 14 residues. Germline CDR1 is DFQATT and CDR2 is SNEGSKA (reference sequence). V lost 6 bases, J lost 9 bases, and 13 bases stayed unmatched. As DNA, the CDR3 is TGCAGTGCCTCGGGACTAGTCCGCTCGGTTGAGCAGTTCTTC. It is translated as CSASGLVRSVEQFF.

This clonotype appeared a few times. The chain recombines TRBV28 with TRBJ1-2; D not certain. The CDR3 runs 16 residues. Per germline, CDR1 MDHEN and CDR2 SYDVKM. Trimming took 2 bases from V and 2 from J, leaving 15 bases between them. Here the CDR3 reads CASSLIFGRENYGYTF. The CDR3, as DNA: TGTGCCAGCAGTTTAATTTTTGGGCGGGAAAACTATGGCTACACCTTC.

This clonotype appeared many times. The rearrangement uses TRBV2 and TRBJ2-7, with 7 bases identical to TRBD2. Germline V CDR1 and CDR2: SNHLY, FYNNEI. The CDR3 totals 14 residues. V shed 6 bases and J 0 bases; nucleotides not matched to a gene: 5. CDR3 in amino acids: CASRLAGNSYEQYF. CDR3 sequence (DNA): TGTGCCAGCAGGTTAGCGGGTAACTCCTACGAGCAGTACTTC.

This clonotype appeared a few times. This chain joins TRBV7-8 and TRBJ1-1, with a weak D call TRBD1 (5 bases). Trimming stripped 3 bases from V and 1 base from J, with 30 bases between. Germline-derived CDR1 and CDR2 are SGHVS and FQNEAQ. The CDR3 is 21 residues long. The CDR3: CASSLLFSSLVGGAGNTEAFF. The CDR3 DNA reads TGTGCCAGCAGCTTGCTCTTTTCGTCTCTCGTAGGCGGGGCCGGGAACACTGAAGCTTTCTTT.

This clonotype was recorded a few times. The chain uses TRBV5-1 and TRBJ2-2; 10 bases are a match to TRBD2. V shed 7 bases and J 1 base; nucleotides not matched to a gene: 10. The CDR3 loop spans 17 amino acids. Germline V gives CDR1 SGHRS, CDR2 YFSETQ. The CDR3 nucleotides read TGCGCCAGCCAAATCGGATCTAGCGGGAGGAACACCGGGGAGCTGTTTTTT. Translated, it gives CASQIGSSGRNTGELFF.

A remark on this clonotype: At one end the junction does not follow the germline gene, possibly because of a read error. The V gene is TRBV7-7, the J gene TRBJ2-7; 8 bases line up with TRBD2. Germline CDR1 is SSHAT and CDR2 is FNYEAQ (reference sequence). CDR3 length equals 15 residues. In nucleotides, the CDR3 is TGTGCTAGCAGCCTCGAGGCGGGAGGAACCTACGAGCAGTACTTC. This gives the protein CASSLEAGGTYEQYF.

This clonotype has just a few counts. The CDR3 DNA sequence: TGTGCCAGTAGTCTCCCGGGACATCCGTCGCAGTATTTT. Translation: CASSLPGHPSQYF. The chain joins TRBV19 to TRBJ2-3, with a tentative D call TRBD1 (6 bases). Germline-derived CDR1 and CDR2 are LNHDA and SQIVND (reference sequence). The germline V and J ends were trimmed by 5 bases and 10 bases, with 16 bases remaining between them. CDR3 length equals 13 residues.

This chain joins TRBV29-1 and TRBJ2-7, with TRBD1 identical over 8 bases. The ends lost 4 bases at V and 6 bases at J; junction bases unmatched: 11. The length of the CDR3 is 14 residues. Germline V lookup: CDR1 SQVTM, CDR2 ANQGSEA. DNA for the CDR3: TGCAGCGTTGCAGGGCGACAGGGGCTTCGCGAGCAGTACTTC. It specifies CSVAGRQGLREQYF.

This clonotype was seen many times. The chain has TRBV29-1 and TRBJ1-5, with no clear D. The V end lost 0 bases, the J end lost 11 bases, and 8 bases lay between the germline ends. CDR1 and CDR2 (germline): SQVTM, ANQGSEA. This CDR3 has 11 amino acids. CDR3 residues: CSVEDSGSQHF. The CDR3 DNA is TGCAGCGTTGAAGATTCGGGATCCCAGCATTTT.

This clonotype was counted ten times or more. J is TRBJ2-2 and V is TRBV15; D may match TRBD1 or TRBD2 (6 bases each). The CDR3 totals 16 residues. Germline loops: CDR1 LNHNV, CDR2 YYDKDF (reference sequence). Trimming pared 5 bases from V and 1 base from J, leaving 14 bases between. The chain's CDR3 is CATSPRGGWNTGELFF. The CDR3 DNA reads TGTGCCACCAGCCCCCGAGGGGGGTGGAACACCGGGGAGCTGTTTTTT.